Sequencing of this T cell receptor (beta chain) was carried out in a study of blood T cell repertoires in COVID-19. Study at large: Donors in the United States, Italy and Spain gave samples during acute or convalescent COVID-19. T cells, B-cell-depleted T cells, or PBMCs provided the cDNA or gDNA that served as material.

Recruitment covered 20 to 25 US areas and drew participants whose ages spanned roughly 18 to 100 years. The study assigned cohorts using participant-reported clinical history. The protocol was immunoSEQ multiplex PCR, while the TCRdb copy is restricted to in-frame clones and leaves out a portion. The table includes 300,000 to 500,000 clones, roughly 88% detected once. Sequenced material: PBMCs or T cells enriched from blood (not recorded which). The source is a woman in her 30s with acute COVID-19.

The CDR3 DNA follows: TGTGCCAGCAGCCGACGGGACTCGGGGGATACGCAGTATTTT. Translating gives CASSRRDSGDTQYF. The chain uses TRBV7-6 and TRBJ2-3; D perhaps matches TRBD2 (6 bases). This CDR3 is 14 amino acids long. V was pared by 5 bases and J by 6 bases, with 15 bases between. Germline V gene data show CDR1 as SGHVS and CDR2 as FNYEAQ.